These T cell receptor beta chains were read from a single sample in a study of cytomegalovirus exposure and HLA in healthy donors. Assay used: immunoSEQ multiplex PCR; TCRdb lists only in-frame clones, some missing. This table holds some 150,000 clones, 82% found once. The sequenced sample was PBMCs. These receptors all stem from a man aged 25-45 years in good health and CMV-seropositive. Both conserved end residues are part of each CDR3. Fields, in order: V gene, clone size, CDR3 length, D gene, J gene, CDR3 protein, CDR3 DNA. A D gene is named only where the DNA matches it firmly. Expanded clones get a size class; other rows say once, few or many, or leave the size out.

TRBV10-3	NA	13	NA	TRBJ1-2	CAISVDSRYGYTF	TGTGCCATCAGCGTGGACAGCAGATATGGCTACACCTTC
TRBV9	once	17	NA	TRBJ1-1	CASSAVQVQGMNTEAFF	TGTGCCAGCAGCGCAGTACAGGTTCAAGGAATGAACACTGAAGCTTTCTTT
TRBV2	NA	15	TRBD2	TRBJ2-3	CASSVDSGGTDTQYF	TGTGCCAGCAGTGTGGATAGCGGGGGCACAGATACGCAGTATTTT
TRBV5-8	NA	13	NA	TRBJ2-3	CASSLRETDTQYF	TGTGCCAGCAGCTTACGGGAGACAGATACGCAGTATTTT
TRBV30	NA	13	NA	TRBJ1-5	CAWSVQGGQPQHF	TGTGCCTGGAGTGTTCAGGGAGGCCAGCCCCAGCATTTT
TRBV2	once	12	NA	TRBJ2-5	CASSRAKETQYF	TGTGCCAGCAGTCGAGCGAAAGAGACCCAGTACTTC
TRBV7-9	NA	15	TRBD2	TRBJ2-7	CASSSDPGLVNEQYF	TGTGCCAGCAGCTCGGACCCGGGACTAGTCAACGAGCAGTACTTC
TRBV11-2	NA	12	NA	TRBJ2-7	CASSLVSYEQYF	TGTGCCAGCAGCCTAGTGTCTTACGAGCAGTACTTC
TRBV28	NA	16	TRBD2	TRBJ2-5	CASSLPRLAGAETQYF	TGTGCCAGCAGTCTCCCGCGGCTAGCGGGTGCGGAGACCCAGTACTTC
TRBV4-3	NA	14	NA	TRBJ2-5	CASSQNDRQETQYF	TGCGCCAGCAGCCAGAACGACAGGCAAGAGACCCAGTACTTC
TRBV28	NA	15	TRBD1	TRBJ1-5	CASSLWDRGHQPQHF	TGTGCCAGCAGTTTGTGGGACAGGGGTCATCAGCCCCAGCATTTT
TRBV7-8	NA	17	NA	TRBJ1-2	CASSLGRQGPINYGYTF	TGTGCCAGCAGCTTAGGTCGCCAGGGGCCGATAAACTATGGCTACACCTTC
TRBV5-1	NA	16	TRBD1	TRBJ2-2	CASSLSTGPGGGELFF	TGCGCCAGCAGCTTGTCGACAGGGCCTGGTGGCGGGGAGCTGTTTTTT
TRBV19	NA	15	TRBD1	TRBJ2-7	CASSGSGTGIREQYF	TGTGCCAGTAGTGGCAGCGGGACAGGGATAAGGGAGCAGTACTTC
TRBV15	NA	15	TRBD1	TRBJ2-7	CATSRIGTGGGEQYF	TGTGCCACCAGCAGAATTGGGACAGGGGGAGGCGAGCAGTACTTC
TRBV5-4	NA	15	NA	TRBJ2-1	CASSLPGTGYNEQFF	TGTGCCAGCAGCTTGCCCGGGACTGGGTACAATGAGCAGTTCTTC
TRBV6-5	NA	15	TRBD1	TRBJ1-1	CASSHAGTGDTEAFF	TGTGCCAGCAGTCATGCGGGGACAGGCGACACTGAAGCCTTCTTT
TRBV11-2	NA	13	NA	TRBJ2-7	CASSLVESYEQYF	TGTGCCAGCAGCTTAGTAGAGTCCTACGAGCAGTACTTC
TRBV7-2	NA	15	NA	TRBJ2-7	CASSLLQGLYYEQYF	TGTGCCAGCAGCTTACTTCAGGGGCTCTACTACGAGCAGTACTTC
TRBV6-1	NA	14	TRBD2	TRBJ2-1	CASSDGWEGYEQFF	TGTGCCAGCAGTGACGGGTGGGAGGGGTATGAGCAGTTCTTC
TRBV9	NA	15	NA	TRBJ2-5	CASSAGVGNEETQYF	TGTGCCAGCAGCGCAGGGGTCGGGAATGAAGAGACCCAGTACTTC
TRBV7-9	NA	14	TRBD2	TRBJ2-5	CASGPNIAGETQYF	TGTGCCAGCGGCCCGAATATAGCGGGAGAGACCCAGTACTTC
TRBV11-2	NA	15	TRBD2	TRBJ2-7	CASSLVSGGSHEQYF	TGTGCCAGCAGCTTAGTCTCGGGGGGTAGTCACGAGCAGTACTTC
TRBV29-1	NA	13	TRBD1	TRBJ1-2	CSGGEDRAGGYTF	TGCAGCGGGGGGGAGGACAGGGCGGGTGGCTACACCTTC
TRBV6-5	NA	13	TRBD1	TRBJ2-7	CASIDRGHYEQYF	TGTGCCAGCATTGACAGGGGCCACTACGAGCAGTACTTC
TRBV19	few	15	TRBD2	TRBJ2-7	CASSMTSSGTYEQYF	TGTGCCAGTAGTATGACGTCTAGCGGGACCTACGAGCAGTACTTC
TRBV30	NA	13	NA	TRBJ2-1	CAWIQGGGNEQFF	TGTGCCTGGATTCAGGGAGGGGGCAATGAGCAGTTCTTC
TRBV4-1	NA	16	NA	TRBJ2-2	CASSQVIPPGPGELFF	TGCGCCAGCAGCCAAGTAATACCCCCCGGTCCCGGGGAGCTGTTTTTT
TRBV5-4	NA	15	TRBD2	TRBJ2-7	CASSEPGTSSYEQYF	TGTGCCAGCAGCGAACCCGGGACTAGCTCCTACGAGCAGTACTTC
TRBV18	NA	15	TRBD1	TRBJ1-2	CASSQTGTEFYGYTF	TGTGCCAGCTCACAGACCGGGACAGAATTCTATGGCTACACCTTC
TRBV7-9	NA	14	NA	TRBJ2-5	CASLPRIPGETQYF	TGTGCCAGCCTCCCCAGGATCCCAGGAGAGACCCAGTACTTC
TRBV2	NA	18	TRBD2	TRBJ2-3	CASIPLIAGGPNTDTQYF	TGTGCCAGCATTCCACTTATAGCGGGAGGTCCGAACACAGATACGCAGTATTTT
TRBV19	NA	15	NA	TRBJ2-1	CASTSLSGSYNEQFF	TGTGCCAGTACAAGTCTTTCAGGCTCCTACAATGAGCAGTTCTTC
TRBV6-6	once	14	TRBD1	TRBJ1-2	CASSPRTGSNGYTF	TGTGCCAGCAGTCCCAGGACAGGGTCTAATGGCTACACCTTC
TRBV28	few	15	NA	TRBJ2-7	CASSLSGYGSYEQYF	TGTGCCAGCAGTTTATCAGGATACGGCTCCTACGAGCAGTACTTC
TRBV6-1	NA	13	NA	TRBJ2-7	CASSEGLSYEQYF	TGTGCCAGCAGTGAAGGTCTTTCCTACGAGCAGTACTTC
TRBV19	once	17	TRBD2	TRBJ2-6	CASNLAGIPGGANILTF	TGTGCCAGTAATCTAGCGGGGATCCCCGGAGGGGCCAACATCCTGACTTTC
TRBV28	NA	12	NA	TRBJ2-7	CASAAGSYEQYF	TGTGCCAGCGCGGCGGGGTCCTACGAGCAGTACTTC
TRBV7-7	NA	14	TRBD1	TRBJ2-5	CASSLRDREETQYF	TGTGCCAGCAGCTTACGGGACAGGGAAGAGACCCAGTACTTC
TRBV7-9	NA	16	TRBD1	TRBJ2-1	CASRPRQGALWTEQFF	TGTGCCAGCAGGCCTCGACAGGGGGCTCTTTGGACTGAGCAGTTCTTC
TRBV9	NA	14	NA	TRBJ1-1	CASSQMDKNTEAFF	TGTGCCAGCAGCCAGATGGACAAAAACACTGAAGCTTTCTTT
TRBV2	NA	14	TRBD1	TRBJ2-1	CATRQGSSYNEQFF	TGTGCCACCAGACAGGGGAGTTCCTACAATGAGCAGTTCTTC
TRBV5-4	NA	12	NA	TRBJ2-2	CASSGDSGELFF	TGTGCCAGCAGCGGCGACAGCGGGGAGCTGTTTTTT
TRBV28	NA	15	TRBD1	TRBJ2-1	CASSERQGRVNEQFF	TGTGCCAGCAGCGAGCGACAGGGACGTGTTAATGAGCAGTTCTTC
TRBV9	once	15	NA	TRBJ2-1	CASRESGSSYNEQFF	TGTGCCAGCAGGGAGAGCGGTAGCTCCTACAATGAGCAGTTCTTC
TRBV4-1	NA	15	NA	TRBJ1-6	CASSQVSLSPSPLHF	TGCGCCAGCAGCCAAGTCAGTCTTTCCCCTTCACCCCTCCACTTT
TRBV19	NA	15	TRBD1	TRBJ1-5	CASSAYRGDNQPQHF	TGTGCCAGTAGTGCCTACAGGGGCGACAATCAGCCCCAGCATTTT
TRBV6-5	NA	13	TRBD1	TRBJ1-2	CASTKQGNYGYTF	TGTGCCAGCACCAAACAGGGGAACTATGGCTACACCTTC
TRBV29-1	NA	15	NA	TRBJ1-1	CSVASPGDLYTEAFF	TGCAGCGTCGCATCACCAGGGGACCTATACACTGAAGCTTTCTTT